This T cell receptor beta chain came from a study of blood T cells in healthy people across ages. Primed by a sample-barcoded 5' primer and a J-beta primer mix, a second PCR proceeded for 7 to 11 cycles. TCRdb fed the 5' RACE reads into MiXCR, producing one record per CDR3 protein. The sample lists around 1,500,000 distinct CDR3 sequences, around 39% occurring once. The CDR3 consists of 14 residues. Trimming cost V 6 bases and J 4 bases, with 16 bases left between them. This TCR derives from a woman aged 18-29 years in good health. Sequenced input: blood. The chain has TRBV12-3 or TRBV12-4 and TRBJ2-7; D unresolved. The CDR3 DNA follows: TGTGCCAGCAGCCCCCGGTTGGGTAGGTACGAGCAGTACTTC. This translates into CASSPRLGRYEQYF.